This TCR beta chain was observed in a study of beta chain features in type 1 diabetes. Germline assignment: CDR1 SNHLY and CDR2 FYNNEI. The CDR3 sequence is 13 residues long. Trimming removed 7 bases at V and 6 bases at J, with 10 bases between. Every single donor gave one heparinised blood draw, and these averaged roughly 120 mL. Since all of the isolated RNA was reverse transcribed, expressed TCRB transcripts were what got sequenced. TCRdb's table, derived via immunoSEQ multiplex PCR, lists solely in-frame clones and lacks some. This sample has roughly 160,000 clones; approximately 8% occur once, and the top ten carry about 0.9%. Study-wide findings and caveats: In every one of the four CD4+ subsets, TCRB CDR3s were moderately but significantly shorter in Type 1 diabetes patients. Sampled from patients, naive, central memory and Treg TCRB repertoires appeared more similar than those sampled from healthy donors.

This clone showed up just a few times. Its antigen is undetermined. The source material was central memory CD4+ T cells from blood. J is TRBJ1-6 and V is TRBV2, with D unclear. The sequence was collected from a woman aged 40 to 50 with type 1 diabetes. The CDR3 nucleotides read TGTGCCAGCAAGAAGGAGATTAATTCACCCCTCCACTTT. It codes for CASKKEINSPLHF. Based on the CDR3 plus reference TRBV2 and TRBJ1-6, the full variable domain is EPEVTQTPSHQVTQMGQEVILRCVPISNHLYFYWYRQILGQKVEFLVSFYNNEISEKSEIFDDQFSVERPDGSNFTLKIRSTKLEDSAMYFCASKKEINSPLHFGNGTRLTVT.